The 28 T cell receptor beta chains given below trace back to one sample, sequenced in a study of T cell responses to AZD1222 COVID-19 vaccine (dated by TCRdb to the early 2020s). The method behind the library was the immunoSEQ multiplex PCR assay. TCRdb retrieved this table from immuneACCESS and kept in-frame rearrangements only. Not all clones are present; in checked studies, unresolved V genes account for under half, and no reason is known for the remainder. For this sample the table gives 140,000 to 150,000 clones, of which 86% were detected only once. The ten top clones hold around 5% of the sample. The time point label for this specimen denotes: about 28 days (+/-7) after the second vaccine dose. The material was peripheral blood, obtained 28 days after the second AZD1222 dose. The source is an adult who received the AZD1222 COVID-19 vaccine.

This clone was observed a handful of times. The chain employs TRBV15 and TRBJ2-3; no clear D. Germline CDR1 and CDR2: LNHNV and YYDKDF (reference sequence). V dropped 3 bases and J dropped 2 bases, with 18 bases sitting between them. The CDR3 totals 17 residues. Here the CDR3 reads CATSSTSPLGYTDTQYF. In nucleotides, the CDR3 is TGTGCCACCAGCAGCACCTCACCCTTGGGGTACACAGATACGCAGTATTTT.

V is TRBV10-2 and J is TRBJ1-1; D unclear. CDR3 length: 17 residues. Germline V gives CDR1 WSHSY, CDR2 SAAADI. V was shortened by 3 bases and J by 0 bases, with 17 bases between the two germline ends. The CDR3 nucleotides read TGCGCCAGCAGTGACCTAGATAATGGACTCTTGAACACTGAAGCTTTCTTT. It yields the protein CASSDLDNGLLNTEAFF.

J is TRBJ1-6 and V is TRBV4-1; D not certain. The V end was cut by 2 bases, the J end by 0 bases, with 11 bases between. CDR3 size: 17 residues. Germline-derived CDR1 and CDR2 are MGHRA and YSYEKL. The CDR3 DNA is TGCGCCAGCAGCCAAATTCCCCGGAGCTCCTATAATTCACCCCTCCACTTT. This codes for CASSQIPRSSYNSPLHF.

This clone was observed a handful of times. V is TRBV19 and J is TRBJ2-7; possibly TRBD1 for D (6 bases). The V end was cut by 6 bases, the J end by 4 bases, with 16 bases between. CDR1 is LNHDA, CDR2 SQIVND, per germline (reference sequence). CDR3 size: 14 residues. The CDR3 DNA is TGTGCCAGTAGCCCTACATTGAGGGGGTACGAGCAGTACTTC. Translating gives CASSPTLRGYEQYF.

This rearrangement joins TRBV5-1 to TRBJ2-3; a possible D gene is TRBD2 (6 bases). The CDR3 runs 15 residues. The V end lost 0 bases, the J end lost 4 bases, and 12 bases lay between the germline ends. Per germline, CDR1 SGHRS and CDR2 YFSETQ. CDR3 residues: CASSLAGRGADTQYF. Here the CDR3 DNA reads TGCGCCAGCAGCTTGGCCGGGCGGGGTGCAGATACGCAGTATTTT.

J is TRBJ2-6 and V is TRBV28; weak D call: TRBD2 (7 bases). The CDR3 is made up of 17 amino acids. V lost 8 bases, J lost 0 bases, and 17 bases lay in between. CDR1 and CDR2 from the germline V gene are MDHEN and SYDVKM. The CDR3 region is CASQPGLGGSGANVLTF. The CDR3 DNA is TGTGCCAGCCAACCCGGACTAGGGGGCTCTGGGGCCAACGTCCTGACTTTC.

J is TRBJ1-1 and V is TRBV5-1; 7 nucleotides line up with TRBD1. The CDR3 covers 15 residues. The junction had 11 bases not matched to a gene; V was cut back by 4 bases and J by 5 bases. The V gene's germline CDR1 is SGHRS and CDR2 YFSETQ. CDR3 residues: CASSPIISGGTEAFF. The CDR3 DNA reads as TGCGCCAGCAGCCCGATAATCTCAGGGGGGACTGAAGCTTTCTTT.

The V gene is TRBV19, the J gene TRBJ1-2; no firm D call. V was trimmed by 7 bases and J by 4 bases, leaving 13 bases between them. Germline loops: CDR1 LNHDA, CDR2 SQIVND (reference sequence). The CDR3 runs 13 residues. The CDR3 region has the DNA TGTGCCAGTACTCCATTCGTCAGCTATGGCTACACCTTC. Its protein is CASTPFVSYGYTF.

This clone has only a few counts. The V gene is TRBV5-6, the J gene TRBJ1-6; 7 bases align to TRBD1. V lost 2 bases to trimming and J lost 9 bases; unmatched junction nucleotides: 11. The CDR3 runs to 16 residues. Germline V gene sequence: CDR1 SGHDT, CDR2 YYEEEE. DNA of the CDR3: TGTGCCAGCAGCTTCCATGACAGGGCTCATACTTCACCCCTCCACTTT. Its translation: CASSFHDRAHTSPLHF.

The rearrangement joins TRBV5-1 to TRBJ2-3; 7 nucleotides align to TRBD1. The V gene end was trimmed by 0 bases and the J gene end by 3 bases; junction bases not matched to a gene: 7. This CDR3 spans 16 amino acids. Germline V gene sequence: CDR1 SGHRS, CDR2 YFSETQ. CDR3 in amino acids: CASSLEGQSNTDTQYF. The CDR3 DNA follows: TGCGCCAGCAGCTTGGAGGGACAGAGTAATACAGATACGCAGTATTTT.

The chain recombines TRBV12-3 or TRBV12-4 with TRBJ1-5; D perhaps matches TRBD1 (6 bases). Trimming shortened V by 6 bases and J by 6 bases, and 12 bases separated the two germline ends. The CDR3 is 13 residues long. CDR3 in DNA: TGTGCCAGCAGACAGGGTCGGGGTCAGCCCCAGCATTTT. Protein sequence: CASRQGRGQPQHF.

The DNA for the CDR3 is TGCGCCAGCAGCCAAGAGGGGGCCCAGGGGATGGGTAATGAAAAACTGTTTTTT. Protein: CASSQEGAQGMGNEKLFF. The chain links TRBV4-1 to TRBJ1-4, with D perhaps matching TRBD1 (6 bases). The CDR3 spans 18 residues. In germline, CDR1 is MGHRA, CDR2 YSYEKL. V lost 0 bases and J 4 bases, leaving 18 bases between the germline ends.

The CDR3 coding sequence is TGCAGCGTTGAATACTGGGACAGGGACCAAGAGACCCAGTACTTC. It translates to CSVEYWDRDQETQYF. V and J are TRBV29-1 and TRBJ2-5; TRBD1 aligns across 9 bases. This CDR3 has 15 residues. Germline lookup yields CDR1 SQVTM and CDR2 ANQGSEA. With 2 bases clipped from V and 0 bases from J, the junction kept 4 bases outside the gene matches.

The chain recombines TRBV2 with TRBJ1-1; D remains ambiguous. With 8 bases removed from V and 1 base from J, the gap between germline ends came to 11 bases. Germline CDR1 and CDR2: SNHLY and FYNNEI. This CDR3 comprises 13 residues. In DNA, the CDR3 is TGTGCCAGCGCCTCACAGCAGAACACTGAAGCTTTCTTT. Protein: CASASQQNTEAFF.

The chain couples TRBV5-1 to TRBJ2-5; D remains ambiguous. Per germline, CDR1 SGHRS and CDR2 YFSETQ. This CDR3 comprises 13 residues. Between the trimmed V and J ends, which lost 3 bases and 5 bases, there was a span of 11 bases. CDR3 sequence reads: CASSSEHGETQYF. Written as DNA, the CDR3 is TGCGCCAGCAGCTCAGAACACGGGGAGACCCAGTACTTC.

This clone turned up a few times. CDR3: CASSRKVAYQETQYF. The CDR3, as DNA: TGTGCCAGCAGCCGCAAGGTGGCGTACCAAGAGACCCAGTACTTC. The rearrangement links TRBV7-9 to TRBJ2-5; the D is unclear. Looked up from germline, CDR1 is SEHNR and CDR2 is FQNEAQ (reference sequence). The V end lost 5 bases, the J end lost 0 bases, and 13 bases lay between the germline ends. The CDR3 consists of 15 residues.

The CDR3 sequence is CASSLSSPSPGELFF. In DNA form, the CDR3 reads TGTGCCAGCAGTTTATCGAGTCCCAGCCCCGGGGAGCTGTTTTTT. This chain links TRBV27 with TRBJ2-2; D gene unclear. V lost 0 bases, J lost 6 bases, and 11 bases lay in between. The length of the CDR3 is 15 residues. Germline CDR1 and CDR2: MNHEY and SMNVEV (reference sequence).

This chain connects TRBV27 to TRBJ1-2; D is perhaps TRBD1 (6 bases). CDR3 length: 14 residues. Between the trimmed V and J ends, which lost 9 bases and 2 bases, there was a span of 16 bases. Germline values: CDR1 MNHEY, CDR2 SMNVEV (reference sequence). This CDR3 reads CASRPGGLNYGYTF. The CDR3 DNA reads TGTGCCAGTCGTCCCGGGGGGCTCAACTATGGCTACACCTTC.

The chain combines TRBV7-2 with TRBJ2-1; the D gene is possibly TRBD2 (5 bases). V dropped 8 bases and J dropped 0 bases, with 8 bases sitting between them. The CDR3 runs to 13 residues. Germline V gives CDR1 SGHTA, CDR2 FQGNSA. This CDR3 is CASSGNSYNEQFF. DNA of the CDR3: TGTGCCAGCTCGGGGAACTCCTACAATGAGCAGTTCTTC.

This chain links TRBV2 with TRBJ1-6; D uncertain. The CDR3 length is 11 residues. Germline V gene lookup returns CDR1 SNHLY and CDR2 FYNNEI. V lost 2 bases and J 14 bases, leaving 7 bases between the germline ends. The CDR3 DNA sequence: TGTGCCAGCAGTGAATCGGTCGCCCTCCACTTT. It yields the protein CASSESVALHF.

In its sample, this clone was seen a few times. The V and J genes are TRBV11-2 and TRBJ2-7; 10 bases fit TRBD2. After removal of 3 bases from V and 1 base from J, the junction contained 3 bases not matched to a gene. The CDR3 has 15 amino acids. Germline V lookup: CDR1 SGHAT, CDR2 FQNNGV. CDR3 sequence: CASSFTSGTSYEQYF. The CDR3 DNA reads as TGTGCCAGCAGCTTTACTAGCGGGACTTCCTACGAGCAGTACTTC.

This clone was seen more than once but under ten times. This chain connects TRBV4-1 to TRBJ1-1; 8 bases align to TRBD1. The ends lost 0 bases at V and 4 bases at J; junction bases unmatched: 16. Germline V gene lookup returns CDR1 MGHRA and CDR2 YSYEKL. The CDR3 runs 19 residues. The DNA of the CDR3 is TGCGCCAGCAGCCAAGAAAGGGGACAGGTTTTCATTTTGGGCACTGAAGCTTTCTTT. This translates into CASSQERGQVFILGTEAFF.

This chain links TRBV27 with TRBJ1-6; 7 nucleotides align to TRBD1. CDR1 is MNHEY and CDR2 is SMNVEV in the germline V gene (reference sequence). This CDR3 region has 14 residues. The J segment lost 7 bases and the V segment lost 5 bases, leaving 5 bases of the junction unmatched. Written as DNA, the CDR3 is TGTGCCAGCAGTCAGGGGGGGGGAAATTCACCCCTCCACTTT. It specifies CASSQGGGNSPLHF.

The chain has TRBV27 and TRBJ2-2; TRBD2 matches 12 bases. The germline gives CDR1 MNHEY, CDR2 SMNVEV (reference sequence). This CDR3 spans 17 amino acids. Trimming took 2 bases from V and 6 from J; bases not matched to a gene: 7. In DNA, the CDR3 is TGTGCCAGCAGTTTAAGCCTGACTAGCGGGAGAGCCGGGGAGCTGTTTTTT. This sequence encodes CASSLSLTSGRAGELFF.

This clone was seen once. The rearrangement joins TRBV4-1 to TRBJ2-4; 9 nucleotides line up with TRBD2. Germline V lookup: CDR1 MGHRA, CDR2 YSYEKL. The CDR3 runs 17 residues. V gave up 3 bases and J gave up 0 bases; unmatched junction bases: 6. CDR3 in amino acids: CASSQRLAALAKNIQYF. DNA of the CDR3: TGCGCCAGCAGCCAGAGACTAGCGGCGCTAGCCAAAAACATTCAGTACTTC.

V is TRBV3-1 (or the pseudogene TRBV3-2) and J is TRBJ2-1; D is undetermined. The CDR3 sequence is 11 residues long. V was clipped by 1 base and J by 9 bases, with 4 bases between them. Germline V gene sequence: CDR1 LGHDT, CDR2 YNNKEL (reference sequence). The CDR3 here is CASSQVREQFF. CDR3 sequence (DNA): TGTGCCAGCAGCCAAGTACGTGAGCAGTTCTTC.

This chain joins TRBV5-1 and TRBJ2-5; a weak D match, TRBD2 (6 bases). Trimming stripped 5 bases from V and 0 bases from J, with 8 bases between. The CDR3 extends over 13 amino acids. In germline, CDR1 is SGHRS, CDR2 YFSETQ. The CDR3 bases are TGCGCCAGCAGTGGGGGGAACCAAGAGACCCAGTACTTC. It yields the protein CASSGGNQETQYF.

This chain links TRBV24-1 with TRBJ2-5, with 9 bases matching TRBD1. Looked up from germline, CDR1 is KGHDR and CDR2 is SFDVKD. The CDR3 totals 17 residues. V shed 4 bases, J shed 4 bases, and the junction held 12 bases outside the gene matches. CDR3 loop: CATSESPGQGGLETQYF. CDR3 DNA sequence: TGTGCCACCAGTGAATCACCGGGACAGGGAGGGTTAGAGACCCAGTACTTC.